This TCR beta chain was sequenced in a study of T cell responses to AZD1222 COVID-19 vaccine. The assay was immunoSEQ multiplex PCR, and TCRdb's table has in-frame clones only and misses some. This table has fewer than 150,000 clones, about 88% appearing once. Study-level findings and limits: Spike as a whole was targeted by vaccine-associated CD4 TCRs, dominant at 160-218 and 743-854. Donors in the cohort were predominantly white British and more often female, and clonal diversity was possibly underestimated. Spike-specific TCR breadth and depth grew following two AZD1222 doses.

V shed 2 bases and J shed 9 bases, with 11 bases lying between them. The germline CDR1 and CDR2 sequences are SGHTA and FQGNSA. The CDR3 length is 14 residues. Comment on this clone: What it binds is not known.

This chain links TRBV7-2 with TRBJ1-6; D gene unclear. The sample in question was peripheral blood, obtained 28 days after the second AZD1222 dose. The clonotype comes from an adult who received the AZD1222 COVID-19 vaccine. The CDR3 DNA reads TGTGCCAGCAGCTTAAGGGCAGTTGGTTCACCCCTCCACTTT. Translated, it gives CASSLRAVGSPLHF.